One sample yielded the 2 T cell receptor beta chains listed below, sequenced in a study of T cell repertoires in cytomegalovirus infection. TCRdb re-called the reads through MiXCR, storing one row per CDR3 protein. The table shows roughly 150,000 distinct CDR3 sequences, with 23% occurring only once. The specimen was PBMCs. These receptors were collected from a human donor in good health (CMV status not recorded). Some clones in this sample may be carry-over from other donors' samples.

This clonotype came up a few times. V gene TRBV18 combines with J gene TRBJ1-1; TRBD1 matches at 8 bases. Per germline, CDR1 KGHSH and CDR2 LQKENI. The CDR3 totals 16 residues. The V and J ends lost 3 bases and 1 base, in that order; junction bases with no gene match: 7. The CDR3, as DNA: TGTGCCAGCTCACCCGCTTCCGGGACAGGGAACACTGAAGCTTTCTTT. As protein: CASSPASGTGNTEAFF.

The table lists this clonotype with a few counts. The V and J genes are TRBV7-9 and TRBJ2-3; 11 nucleotides align to TRBD2. The CDR3 is 16 amino acids. Germline V gene data show CDR1 as SEHNR and CDR2 as FQNEAQ (reference sequence). The junction had 3 bases not matched to a gene; V was cut back by 4 bases and J by 0 bases. The CDR3 loop reads CASSSRLAGSTDTQYF. CDR3 sequence (DNA): TGTGCCAGCAGCTCAAGACTAGCGGGAAGCACAGATACGCAGTATTTT. Drawing the rest from reference TRBV7-9 and TRBJ2-3, the complete variable domain is DTGVSQNPRHKITKRGQNVTFRCDPISEHNRLYWYRQTLGQGPEFLTYFQNEAQLEKSRLLSDRFSAERPKGSFSTLEIQRTEQGDSAMYLCASSSRLAGSTDTQYFGPGTRLTVL.